This is a list of T cell receptor beta chains from one sample in a study of cytomegalovirus exposure and HLA in healthy donors. Only in-frame clones appear in the TCRdb table, and some are missing; sequencing was by immunoSEQ multiplex PCR. The sample records about 130,000 clones, around 90% being singletons. The sample comprised PBMCs. These receptors originate from a woman between 18 and 29 years old in good health and CMV-seronegative. CDR3s include the opening cysteine and the closing phenylalanine or tryptophan. Each record gives: V gene, CDR3 protein.

>TRBV2
CASSERSGYTDTQYF
>TRBV7-2
CASSPDPNRGQTQYF
>TRBV10-3
CAISVGQPSSYEQYF
>TRBV28
CASSLLGAQNTEAFF
>TRBV5-1
CASNVGALYGYTF
>TRBV28
CASTATSHPGRPSYNEQFF
>TRBV30
CAWSLGTGNNEAFF
>TRBV9
CASSAGDRAYSYEQYF
>TRBV11-3
CASSLSNYEQYF
>TRBV7-6
CASSLGSALAGELFF
>TRBV5-1
CASSSRDSRTDTQYF
>TRBV5-4
CASSGTGGLYEQYF
>TRBV19
CASSIGRKLAGQKMNTGELFF
>TRBV5-1
CASSWELAGTTDTQYF
>TRBV19
CASRVGQGRKLFF
>TRBV10-1
CASSDSGRGVYVQYF
>TRBV5-1
CASSDEGGQGATGANVLTF
>TRBV6-6
CASTDDRRGAYNEQFF
>TRBV27
CATRTVMNTEAFF
>TRBV19
CASSIERTSGYNEQFF
>TRBV4-2
CASSQGVAGNSGANVLTF
>TRBV6-6
CASSQNSGANTGELFF
>TRBV25-1
CASSELGLAHEQYF
>TRBV25-1
CASSAQSTDTQYF
>TRBV30
CAWSVDSYEQYF
>TRBV30
CAWNGPGDEQYF
>TRBV2
CASNLGQESGEQYF
>TRBV5-1
CASSFGLSSSYEQYF
>TRBV5-1
CASRFDRDLEQYF
>TRBV7-9
CASSQYTGGIDTEAFF